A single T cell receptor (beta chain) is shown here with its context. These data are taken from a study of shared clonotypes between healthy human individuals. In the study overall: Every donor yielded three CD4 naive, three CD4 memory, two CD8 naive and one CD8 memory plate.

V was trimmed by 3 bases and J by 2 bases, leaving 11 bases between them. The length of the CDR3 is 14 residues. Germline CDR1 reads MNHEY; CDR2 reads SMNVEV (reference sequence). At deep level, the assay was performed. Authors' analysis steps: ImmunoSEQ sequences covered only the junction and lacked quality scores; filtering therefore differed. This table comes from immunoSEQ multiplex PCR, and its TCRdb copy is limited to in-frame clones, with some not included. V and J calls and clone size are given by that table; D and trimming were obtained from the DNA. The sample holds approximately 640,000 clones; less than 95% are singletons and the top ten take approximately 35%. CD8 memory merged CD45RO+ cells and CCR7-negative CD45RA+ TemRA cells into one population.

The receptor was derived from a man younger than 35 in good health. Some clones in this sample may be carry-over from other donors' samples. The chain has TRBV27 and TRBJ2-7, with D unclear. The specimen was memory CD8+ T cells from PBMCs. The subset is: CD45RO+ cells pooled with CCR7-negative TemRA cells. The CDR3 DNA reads TGTGCCAGCAGTTTGGGCAGTCTTCCCTACGAGCAGTACTTC. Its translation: CASSLGSLPYEQYF.